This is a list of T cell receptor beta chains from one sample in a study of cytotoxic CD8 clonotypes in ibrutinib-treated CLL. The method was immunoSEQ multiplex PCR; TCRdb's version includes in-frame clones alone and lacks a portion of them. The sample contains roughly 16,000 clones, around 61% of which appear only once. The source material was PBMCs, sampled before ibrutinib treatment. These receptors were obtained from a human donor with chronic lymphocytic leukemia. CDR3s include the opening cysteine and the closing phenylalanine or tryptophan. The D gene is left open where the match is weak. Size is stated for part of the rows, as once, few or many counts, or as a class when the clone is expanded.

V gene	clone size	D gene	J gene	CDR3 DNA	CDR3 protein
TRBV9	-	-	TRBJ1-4	TGTGCCCTCGAGGGAAGAAAAACTGTTTTT	CALEGRKTVF
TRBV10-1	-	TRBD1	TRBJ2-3	TGCGCCAGCAGTGAGTATAGGGGGCTGGATACGCAGTATTTT	CASSEYRGLDTQYF
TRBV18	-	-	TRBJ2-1	TGTGCCAGCTCACCGAGGGACAATGAGCAGTTCTTC	CASSPRDNEQFF
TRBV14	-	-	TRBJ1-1	TGTGCCAGCAGCCCTACGTGGGGTATAAACACTGAAGCTTTCTTT	CASSPTWGINTEAFF
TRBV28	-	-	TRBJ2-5	TGTGCCAGCAGGGCGGGACACCCGCTAGAGGTCTTTCAGGAGACCCAGTACTTC	CASRAGHPLEVFQETQYF
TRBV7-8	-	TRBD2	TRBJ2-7	TGTGCCAGCAGCCCCTCCGCGGGAGGGTACGAGCAGTACTTC	CASSPSAGGYEQYF
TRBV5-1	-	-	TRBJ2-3	TGCGCCAGCAGCTTAAGAGTCACCTCTAGCACAGATACGCAGTATTTT	CASSLRVTSSTDTQYF
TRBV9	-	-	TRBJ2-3	TGTGCCAGCAGCGTGGGCAGGGGTGGAGATACGCAGTATTTT	CASSVGRGGDTQYF
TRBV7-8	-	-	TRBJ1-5	TGTGCCAGCAGCCCCCAGCGGGGAAGGAATCAGCCCCAGCATTTT	CASSPQRGRNQPQHF
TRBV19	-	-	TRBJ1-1	TGTGCCAGTAGGCCAGGAGGAGGGAACACTGAAGCTTTCTTT	CASRPGGGNTEAFF
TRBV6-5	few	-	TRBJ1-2	TGTGCCAGCAGTTATCAGAATTTTTGGGGCTACACCTTC	CASSYQNFWGYTF
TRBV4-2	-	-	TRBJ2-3	TGTGCCAGCAGCCAAGAGTTCACAGATACGCAGTATTTT	CASSQEFTDTQYF
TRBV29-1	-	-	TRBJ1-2	TGCAGCGTTTTCGGAGGGGATGGCTACACCTTC	CSVFGGDGYTF
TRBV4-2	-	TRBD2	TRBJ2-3	TGTGCCAGCAGCGGCGGCGGGGGGACCAACACAGATACGCAGTATTTT	CASSGGGGTNTDTQYF
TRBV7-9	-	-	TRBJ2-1	TGTGCCAGCAGCTTAATAAGGAGGAGCTCCTACAATGAGCAGTTCTTC	CASSLIRRSSYNEQFF
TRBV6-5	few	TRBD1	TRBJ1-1	TGTGCCAGCAGCTCCATACAGGGGGGAGCTTTCTTT	CASSSIQGGAFF
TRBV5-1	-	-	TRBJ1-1	TGCGCCAGCAGCTTGGCCCTCATGAACACTGAAGCTTTCTTT	CASSLALMNTEAFF
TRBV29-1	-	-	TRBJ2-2	TGCAGCGTTGAGTTGGCCAGGGGCGGGGAGCTGTTTTTT	CSVELARGGELFF
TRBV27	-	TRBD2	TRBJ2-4	TGTGCCAGCAGAGCCCTAGGGGAGGGTGGAAACATTCAGTACTTC	CASRALGEGGNIQYF
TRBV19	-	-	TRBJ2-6	TGTGCCAGTAGGGTAGGTGGGTCTACTGGGGCCAACGTCCTGACTTTC	CASRVGGSTGANVLTF
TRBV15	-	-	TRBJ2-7	TGTGCCACCAGCAGAGGAGGAGGGCCTTACGAGCAGTACTTC	CATSRGGGPYEQYF
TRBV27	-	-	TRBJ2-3	TGTGCCAGCAGTTTTTATGCCGCACCGACCGGGACAACGCAGTATTTT	CASSFYAAPTGTTQYF
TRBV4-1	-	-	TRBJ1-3	TGCGCCAGCAGCCAAGCCCTCGGTATAACCATATATTTT	CASSQALGITIYF
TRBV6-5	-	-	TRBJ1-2	TGTGCCAGCAGTTACTCGAGGAATAACTATGGCTACACCTTC	CASSYSRNNYGYTF
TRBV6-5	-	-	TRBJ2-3	TGTGCCAGCAGCTTAGTTGGGGGACACACAGATACGCAGTATTTT	CASSLVGGHTDTQYF
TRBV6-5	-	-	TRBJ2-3	TGTGCCAGCAGTCTAGGGCGGACTAGCACAGATACGCAGTATTTT	CASSLGRTSTDTQYF
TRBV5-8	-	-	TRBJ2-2	TGTGCCAGCAGCCCGGCATGGAGGGACCGCTACACCGGGGAGCTGTTTTTT	CASSPAWRDRYTGELFF
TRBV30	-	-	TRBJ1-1	TGTGCCTGGAGAGGAACTACTGAAGCTTTCTTT	CAWRGTTEAFF
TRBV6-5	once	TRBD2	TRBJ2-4	TGTGCCAGCGGCCCGGAGGCGGGGGGAAAAAACATTCAGTACTTC	CASGPEAGGKNIQYF
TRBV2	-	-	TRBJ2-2	TGTGCCAGCAGGGCGACCGGGGGCACCGGGGAGCTGTTTTTT	CASRATGGTGELFF
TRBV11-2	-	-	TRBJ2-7	TGTGCCAGCAGCTCCTCGACTAGACGAGCCGAGCAGTACTTC	CASSSSTRRAEQYF
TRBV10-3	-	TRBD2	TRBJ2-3	TGTGCCATCATGCGGCGGGAGGAGGGAGGAGATACGCAGTATTTT	CAIMRREEGGDTQYF
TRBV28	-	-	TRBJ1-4	TGTGCCAGCAGTTTTCCGACCCCCGGGGATAATGAAAAACTGTTTTTT	CASSFPTPGDNEKLFF
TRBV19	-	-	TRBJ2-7	TGTGCCAGTATAGGACTGCACTACGAGCAGTACTTC	CASIGLHYEQYF
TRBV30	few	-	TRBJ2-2	TGTGCCCTAGGGGACGGGGAGCTGTTTTTT	CALGDGELFF
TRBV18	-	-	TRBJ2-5	TGTGCCAGCTCACTTAAAGAGACCCAGTACTTC	CASSLKETQYF
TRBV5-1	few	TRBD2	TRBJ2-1	TGCGCCAGCAGCTTGGATTCGGAAGCGGGGGTCCACAATGAGCAGTTCTTC	CASSLDSEAGVHNEQFF
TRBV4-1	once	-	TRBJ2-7	TGCGCCAGCCAATACGGAGGCGAGCAGTACTTC	CASQYGGEQYF
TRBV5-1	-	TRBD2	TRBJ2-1	TGCGCCAGCAGCCACGGGACTAGCGGGAAATTCGATGAGCAGTTCTTC	CASSHGTSGKFDEQFF
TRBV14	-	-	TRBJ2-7	TGTGCCAGCAGCCCGTCCTACGAGCAGTACTTC	CASSPSYEQYF
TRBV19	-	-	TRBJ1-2	TGTGCCAGTAGTCCCTTCATGGGGGGACTTACAGATGGCTACACCTTC	CASSPFMGGLTDGYTF
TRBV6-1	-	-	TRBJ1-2	TGTACTTCTACCGACAGTTTATTTGGCTACACCTTC	CTSTDSLFGYTF
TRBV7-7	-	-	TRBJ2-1	TGTGCCAGCAGCCGCAACCAGGGCGATGAGCAGTTCTTC	CASSRNQGDEQFF
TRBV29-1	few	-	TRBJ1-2	TGCAGCGTTGGGGCAGAACACTATGGCTACACCTTC	CSVGAEHYGYTF
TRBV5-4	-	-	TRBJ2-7	TGTGCCAGCATCCTTCAGGGCTCGCACGAGCAGTACTTC	CASILQGSHEQYF
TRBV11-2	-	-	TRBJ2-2	TGTGCCAGCAGCTTTTACGGGCGGAGCACCGGGGAGCTGTTTTTT	CASSFYGRSTGELFF
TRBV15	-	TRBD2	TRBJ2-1	TGTGCCACCAGCTCCCTGACTAGCCCCTCCTATGAGCAGTTCTTC	CATSSLTSPSYEQFF
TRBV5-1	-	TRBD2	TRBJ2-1	TGCGCCAGCAGTTATCAAACTAGCGGGGGGGCGGATGAGCAGTTCTTC	CASSYQTSGGADEQFF
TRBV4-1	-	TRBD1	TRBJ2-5	TGCGCCAGCAGCCAAGCGGGACAGGGACAAGAGACCCAGTACTTC	CASSQAGQGQETQYF
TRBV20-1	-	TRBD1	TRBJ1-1	TGCAGTCAACAGGGGTACACTGAAGCTTTCTTT	CSQQGYTEAFF
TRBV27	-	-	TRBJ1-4	TGTGCCAGCAGTATCAGTTTCGGTTGGAAAAAACTGTTTTTT	CASSISFGWKKLFF
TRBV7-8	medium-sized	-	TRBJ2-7	TGTGCCAGCAGCCTGGGGAGAAGCACCTACGAGCAGTACTTC	CASSLGRSTYEQYF
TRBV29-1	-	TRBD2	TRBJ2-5	TGCAGCGTTGAAAGGCTAGCGGGAGGAGAGACCCAGTACTTC	CSVERLAGGETQYF
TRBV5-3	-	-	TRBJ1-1	TGTGCCAGAAGCTGCGCCGGACCGATTGAAGCTTTCTTT	CARSCAGPIEAFF